Listed below are T cell receptor beta chains from one sample, sequenced in a study of CD8+ T cells in alopecia areata. Using immunoSEQ multiplex PCR, the repertoire was profiled, and TCRdb retains in-frame clones only, with some absent. The sample yields roughly 120,000 clones, about 50% seen once. Source: CD4+ T cells sorted from blood, taken at week 4, from a patient treated with tofacitinib. Receptor source: a human donor with alopecia areata. Both conserved end residues are part of each CDR3. D genes are given only for firm matches. Clone sizes are given selectively: once, few, many, or a class where the clone is expanded.

15	-	TRBJ2-5	TRBV29-1	-	TGCAGCTTTTCTCGACTTGCCCAACTGGGGGAGACCCAGTACTTC	CSFSRLAQLGETQYF
14	-	TRBJ2-1	TRBV29-1	-	TGCAGCGTCCACTCTCCGAGCTCCTACAATGAGCAGTTCTTC	CSVHSPSSYNEQFF
12	-	TRBJ1-5	TRBV2	-	TGTGCCAGCAGGTCAGGGGATCAGCCCCAGCATTTT	CASRSGDQPQHF
12	-	TRBJ2-7	TRBV29-1	-	TGCAGCGTTGGGGGCAGTCCCCGGGAGCAGTACTTC	CSVGGSPREQYF
15	TRBD1	TRBJ1-4	TRBV15	-	TGTGCCACCAGCAGAGGGGGACAGCCTAATGAAAAACTGTTTTTT	CATSRGGQPNEKLFF
18	TRBD2	TRBJ2-1	TRBV14	few	TGTGCCAGCAGCCAAGATGGGGTTAGACTAGCGCCCTACAATGAGCAGTTCTTC	CASSQDGVRLAPYNEQFF
16	TRBD1	TRBJ2-2	TRBV5-6	-	TGTGCCAGCAGTCGGGAAGGGACAGAGTACACCGGGGAGCTGTTTTTT	CASSREGTEYTGELFF
16	-	TRBJ2-3	TRBV30	few	TGTGCCTGGAGTGTAGGAGGGACCCCGGGAGCAGATACGCAGTATTTT	CAWSVGGTPGADTQYF
12	-	TRBJ1-2	TRBV5-1	-	TGCGCCAGCAGCTTGCAGGACGATGGCTACACCTTC	CASSLQDDGYTF
14	-	TRBJ2-3	TRBV6-1	-	TGTGCCAGCAGTTCGAACCGGGGCACAGATACGCAGTATTTT	CASSSNRGTDTQYF
13	-	TRBJ2-1	TRBV2	-	TGTGCCAGCAGTGCGGGCGACTACAATGAGCAGTTCTTC	CASSAGDYNEQFF
14	TRBD1	TRBJ2-5	TRBV5-1	-	TGCGCCAGCAAAGGACAGGGGGCTCAGGAGACCCAGTACTTC	CASKGQGAQETQYF
17	-	TRBJ1-1	TRBV4-1	-	TGCGCCAGCAGCCAACTTGGACAGCTTCTGGCGAACACTGAAGCTTTCTTT	CASSQLGQLLANTEAFF
14	-	TRBJ1-2	TRBV5-1	-	TGCGCCAGCGGCCACTTCTCAGAGGGCTATGGCTACACCTTC	CASGHFSEGYGYTF
15	TRBD1	TRBJ1-5	TRBV6-5	-	TGTGCCAGCAGCCGCGGGACAGCTCAGGGGCAGCCCCAGCATTTT	CASSRGTAQGQPQHF
16	TRBD2	TRBJ2-3	TRBV7-9	few	TGTGCCAGCAGCTTAGGTAGCGGGACCTTCGCAGATACGCAGTATTTT	CASSLGSGTFADTQYF
12	-	TRBJ2-3	TRBV5-1	-	TGCGCCAGCAGTGAAAACACAGATACGCAGTATTTT	CASSENTDTQYF
15	TRBD1	TRBJ2-4	TRBV7-8	-	TGTGCCAGCAGCTTATTGACAGGGGACAAAAACATTCAGTACTTC	CASSLLTGDKNIQYF
15	TRBD2	TRBJ2-1	TRBV5-1	-	TGCGCCAGCAGCTTGGGGACTAGGGTATTCAATGAGCAGTTCTTC	CASSLGTRVFNEQFF
14	-	TRBJ2-5	TRBV7-6	-	TGTGCCAGCAGCCGATCAGGGGAGGGAGAGACCCAGTACTTC	CASSRSGEGETQYF
14	-	TRBJ1-1	TRBV5-6	few	TGTGCCAGCAGCTTGTTGGATGCGAACACTGAAGCTTTCTTT	CASSLLDANTEAFF
12	-	TRBJ1-1	TRBV29-1	few	TGCAGCGTTGACAGGCTAAACACTGAAGCTTTCTTT	CSVDRLNTEAFF
12	-	TRBJ2-4	TRBV30	-	TGTGCCTGGAGTGGGTCGGGGAACATTCAGTACTTC	CAWSGSGNIQYF
16	-	TRBJ1-2	TRBV25-1	-	TGTGCCAGCAGTGGATTCGGGCGCTCACGGTCCTATGGCTACACCTTC	CASSGFGRSRSYGYTF
14	TRBD1	TRBJ2-7	TRBV5-1	few	TGCGCCAGCGGGATCGGGACAGGCGTTGGCGAGCAGTACTTC	CASGIGTGVGEQYF
16	TRBD1	TRBJ2-7	TRBV19	-	TGTGCCAGTAGTACGGGACAGCCCACCCACTTATACGAGCAGTACTTC	CASSTGQPTHLYEQYF
15	TRBD2	TRBJ2-3	TRBV5-1	-	TGCGCCAGCAGCTTGACGGGGGGAAAGTGGGATACGCAGTATTTT	CASSLTGGKWDTQYF
16	TRBD1	TRBJ1-1	TRBV6-5	few	TGTGCCAGCAGTTACTCGATACAGGGGAGCGATTCCGAAGCTTTCTTT	CASSYSIQGSDSEAFF
15	-	TRBJ1-4	TRBV30	-	TGTGCCTGGAGTCTCCCCGCCCTAACTAATGAAAAACTGTTTTTT	CAWSLPALTNEKLFF
14	-	TRBJ2-4	TRBV6-5	-	TGTGCCAGTGGGGGCAGGGAGGCCAAAAACATTCAGTACTTC	CASGGREAKNIQYF
12	-	TRBJ2-5	TRBV30	few	TGTGCCTGGAGGGGGGGGGCAAAGACCCAGTACTTC	CAWRGGAKTQYF